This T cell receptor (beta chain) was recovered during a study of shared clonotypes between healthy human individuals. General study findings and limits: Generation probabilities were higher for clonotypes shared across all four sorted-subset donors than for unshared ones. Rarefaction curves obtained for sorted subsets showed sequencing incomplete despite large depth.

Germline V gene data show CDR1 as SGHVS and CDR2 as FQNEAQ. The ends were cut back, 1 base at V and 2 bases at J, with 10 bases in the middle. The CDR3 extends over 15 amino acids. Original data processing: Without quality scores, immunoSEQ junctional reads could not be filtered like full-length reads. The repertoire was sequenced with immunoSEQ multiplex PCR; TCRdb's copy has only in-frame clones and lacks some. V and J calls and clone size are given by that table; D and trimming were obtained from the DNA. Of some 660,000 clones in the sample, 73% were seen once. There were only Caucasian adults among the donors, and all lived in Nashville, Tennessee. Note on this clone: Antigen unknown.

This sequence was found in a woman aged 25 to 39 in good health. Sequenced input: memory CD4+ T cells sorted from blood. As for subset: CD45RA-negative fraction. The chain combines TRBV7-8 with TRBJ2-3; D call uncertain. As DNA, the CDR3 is TGTGCCAGCAGCTTAGGTTACTACTTCACAGATACGCAGTATTTT. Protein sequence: CASSLGYYFTDTQYF. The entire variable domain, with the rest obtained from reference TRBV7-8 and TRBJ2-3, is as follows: GAGVSQSPRYKVAKRGQDVALRCDPISGHVSLFWYQQALGQGPEFLTYFQNEAQLDKSGLPSDRFFAERPEGSVSTLKIQRTQQEDSAVYLCASSLGYYFTDTQYFGPGTRLTVL.